This T cell receptor (beta chain) came from a study of blood T cell repertoires in COVID-19. Trimming cost V 5 bases and J 0 bases, with 10 bases left between them. Germline loops: CDR1 SEHNR, CDR2 FQNEAQ (reference sequence). There are 14 residues in the CDR3. The cohort comprised adults aged about 18 to 90 years residing in around 25 US areas. Generated by immunoSEQ multiplex PCR, the TCRdb table keeps only in-frame clones and is missing some. This table has 150,000 to 200,000 clones, 87% appearing once. This TCR was sampled from a woman younger than 45 who had recovered from COVID-19. The V and J genes are TRBV7-9 and TRBJ1-1; D not resolved. The sample comprised PBMCs or T cells enriched from blood (not recorded which). This CDR3 reads CASSRTTVNTEAFF. The CDR3 bases are TGTGCCAGCAGCCGTACAACAGTGAACACTGAAGCTTTCTTT.